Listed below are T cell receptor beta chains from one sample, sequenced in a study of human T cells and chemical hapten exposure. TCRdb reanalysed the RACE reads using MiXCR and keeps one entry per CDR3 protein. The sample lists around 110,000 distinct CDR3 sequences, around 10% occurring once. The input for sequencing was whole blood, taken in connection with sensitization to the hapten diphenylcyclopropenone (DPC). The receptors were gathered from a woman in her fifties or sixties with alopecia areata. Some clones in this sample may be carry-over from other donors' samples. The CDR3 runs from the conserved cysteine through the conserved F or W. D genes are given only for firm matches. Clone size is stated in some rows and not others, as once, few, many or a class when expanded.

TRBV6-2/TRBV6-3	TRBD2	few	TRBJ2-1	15	CASRLVGLVFGRSFF	TGTGCCAGCCGCTTGGTGGGACTAGTATTCGGGCGGTCGTTCTTC
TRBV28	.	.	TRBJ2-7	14	CASSYPGTGYEQYF	TGTGCCAGCAGTTATCCCGGGACTGGCTACGAGCAGTACTTC
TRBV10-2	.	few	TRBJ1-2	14	CASSRGDSNYGYTF	TGCGCCAGCAGTCGAGGCGATTCTAACTATGGCTACACCTTC
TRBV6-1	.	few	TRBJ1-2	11	CASSEWDGYTF	TGTGCCAGCAGTGAATGGGATGGCTACACCTTC
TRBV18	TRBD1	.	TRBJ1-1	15	CASSPRTGRKVKAFF	TGTGCCAGCTCACCACGGACAGGGAGGAAGGTGAAAGCTTTCTTT
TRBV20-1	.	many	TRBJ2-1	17	CSARDSRLSGRFVEQFF	TGCAGTGCTAGAGATTCTAGACTGAGCGGTCGTTTCGTTGAGCAGTTCTTC
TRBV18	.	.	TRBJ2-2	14	CASSTQDYTGELFF	TGTGCCAGCTCAACTCAGGACTATACCGGGGAGCTGTTTTTT
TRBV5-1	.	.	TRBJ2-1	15	CASTLAASSYNEQFF	TGCGCCAGCACCTTAGCGGCCAGCTCCTACAATGAGCAGTTCTTC
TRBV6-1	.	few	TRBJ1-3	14	CASRAGATGNTIYF	TGTGCCAGCAGAGCAGGGGCCACTGGAAACACCATATATTTT
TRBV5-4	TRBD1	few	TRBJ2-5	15	CASSHMGQPQETQYF	TGTGCCAGCAGCCACATGGGACAGCCTCAAGAGACCCAGTACTTC
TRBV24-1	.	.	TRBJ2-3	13	CATSDSGTDTQYF	TGTGCCACCAGTGATTCCGGCACAGATACGCAGTATTTT
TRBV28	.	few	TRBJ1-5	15	CASSPGGGGGQPQHF	TGTGCCAGCAGCCCCGGCGGGGGAGGAGGCCAGCCCCAGCATTTT
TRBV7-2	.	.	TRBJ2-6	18	CASSSGRPYGSGANVLTF	TGTGCCAGCAGCTCGGGACGCCCTTATGGCTCTGGGGCCAACGTCCTGACTTTC
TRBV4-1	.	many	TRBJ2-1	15	CASSQGVVSYNEQFF	TGCGCCAGCAGCCAAGGGGTGGTCTCCTACAATGAGCAGTTCTTC
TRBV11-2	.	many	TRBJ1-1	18	CASSSSLLSATKNTEAFF	TGTGCCAGCAGCTCTTCACTCCTCTCGGCAACCAAGAACACTGAAGCTTTCTTT
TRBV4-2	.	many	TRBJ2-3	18	CASSQENPRTGTGDTQYF	TGTGCCAGCAGCCAAGAAAACCCCCGAACGGGGACGGGAGATACGCAGTATTTT
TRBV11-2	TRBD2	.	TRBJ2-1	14	CASSLKRGYNEQFF	TGTGCCAGCAGCTTAAAGCGGGGGTACAATGAGCAGTTCTTC
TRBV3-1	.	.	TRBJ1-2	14	CASSQEPGSSGYTF	TGTGCCAGCAGCCAAGAGCCGGGATCAAGTGGCTACACCTTC
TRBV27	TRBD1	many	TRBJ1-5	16	CASSLQGAGMTQPQHF	TGTGCCAGCAGTTTACAGGGGGCGGGTATGACTCAGCCCCAGCATTTT
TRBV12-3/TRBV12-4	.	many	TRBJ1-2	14	CASFEWSPNYGYTF	TGTGCCAGCTTCGAATGGTCGCCTAACTATGGCTACACCTTC
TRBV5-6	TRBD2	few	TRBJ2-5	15	CASSLGLAGAETQYF	TGTGCCAGCAGCTTAGGACTAGCGGGGGCTGAGACCCAGTACTTC
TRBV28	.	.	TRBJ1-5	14	CASSLFRADQPQHF	TGTGCCAGCAGTTTATTTAGGGCCGATCAGCCCCAGCATTTT
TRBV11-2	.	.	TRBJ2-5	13	CASQPNPQETQYF	TGTGCCAGCCAGCCTAACCCGCAAGAGACCCAGTACTTC
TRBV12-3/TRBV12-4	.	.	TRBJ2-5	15	CASSLIGGGQETQYF	TGTGCCAGCAGTTTGATCGGGGGCGGCCAAGAGACCCAGTACTTC
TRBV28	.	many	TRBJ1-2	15	CASKAPQLGRNGYTF	TGTGCCAGCAAAGCACCCCAGCTTGGGAGAAATGGCTACACCTTC
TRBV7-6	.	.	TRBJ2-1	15	CASSLNVNLYNEQFF	TGTGCCAGCAGCTTAAATGTTAATCTCTACAATGAGCAGTTCTTC
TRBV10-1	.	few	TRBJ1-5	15	CASKGSPGIYQPQHF	TGCGCCAGCAAAGGCTCGCCGGGGATTTATCAGCCCCAGCATTTT
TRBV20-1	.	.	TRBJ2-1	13	CSATGPPRNEQFF	TGCAGTGCTACGGGGCCTCCTAGGAATGAGCAGTTCTTC
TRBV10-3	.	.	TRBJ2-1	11	CAISEVGPQFF	TGTGCCATCAGTGAGGTAGGACCACAGTTCTTC
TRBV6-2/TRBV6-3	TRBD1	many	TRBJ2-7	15	CASSSAGTGTYEQYF	TGTGCCAGCAGTTCGGCCGGGACAGGCACCTACGAGCAGTACTTC
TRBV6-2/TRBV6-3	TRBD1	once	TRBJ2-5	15	CASSGPTGVRETQYF	TGTGCCAGCAGCGGTCCTACAGGGGTGCGAGAGACCCAGTACTTC
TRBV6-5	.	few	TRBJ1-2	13	CASRGPRRGGYTF	TGTGCCAGCAGGGGACCCCGGCGAGGGGGCTACACCTTC
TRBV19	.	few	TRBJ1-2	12	CASSEGAYGYTF	TGTGCCAGTAGCGAGGGCGCGTATGGCTACACCTTC
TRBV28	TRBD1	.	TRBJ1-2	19	CASSGVGRPDRGSGYGYTF	TGTGCCAGCAGTGGGGTGGGTCGTCCGGACAGGGGAAGCGGCTATGGCTACACCTTC
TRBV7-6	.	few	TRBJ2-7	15	CASSSSLALTYEQYF	TGTGCCAGCAGCTCTTCTTTGGCCCTTACCTACGAGCAGTACTTC
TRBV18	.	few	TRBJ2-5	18	CASSPRAQDRSYQETQYF	TGTGCCAGCTCACCACGGGCCCAAGACAGGAGCTACCAAGAGACCCAGTACTTC
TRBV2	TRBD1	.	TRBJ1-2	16	CASRGTGEVFFYGYTF	TGTGCCAGCAGGGGTACAGGGGAGGTCTTCTTCTATGGCTACACCTTC
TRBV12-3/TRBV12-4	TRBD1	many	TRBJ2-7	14	CASSPRTGAYEQYF	TGTGCCAGCAGTCCGAGGACAGGGGCCTACGAGCAGTACTTC
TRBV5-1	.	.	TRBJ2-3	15	CASSLEAYTVGTQYF	TGCGCCAGCAGCTTGGAAGCCTACACAGTCGGTACGCAGTATTTT
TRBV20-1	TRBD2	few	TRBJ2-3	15	CSANVLAGRTDTQYF	TGCAGTGCTAACGTTCTAGCGGGGCGCACAGATACGCAGTATTTT
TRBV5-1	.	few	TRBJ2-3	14	CASGKAVDTDTQYF	TGCGCCAGCGGGAAGGCGGTTGACACAGATACGCAGTATTTT
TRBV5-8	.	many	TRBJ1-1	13	CASSLIRGTEAFF	TGTGCCAGCAGCTTGATAAGGGGCACTGAAGCTTTCTTT
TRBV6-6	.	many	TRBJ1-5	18	CASSYGRNRAASNQPQHF	TGTGCCAGCAGTTACGGCAGGAATAGGGCAGCCAGCAATCAGCCCCAGCATTTT
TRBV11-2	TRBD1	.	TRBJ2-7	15	CASTLRTGTSYEQYF	TGTGCCAGCACCCTCCGGACAGGGACGTCCTACGAGCAGTACTTC
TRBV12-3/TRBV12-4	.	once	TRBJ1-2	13	CASSLGEVIGYTF	TGTGCCAGCAGTTTAGGGGAGGTCATAGGCTACACCTTC
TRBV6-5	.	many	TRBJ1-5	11	CASSYYQPQHF	TGTGCCAGCAGTTATTATCAGCCCCAGCATTTT
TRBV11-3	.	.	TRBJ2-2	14	CASGKGANTGELFF	TGTGCCAGCGGAAAGGGGGCGAACACCGGGGAGCTGTTTTTT
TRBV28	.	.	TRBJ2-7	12	CAASTLPAEQYF	TGTGCGGCTAGCACACTCCCAGCCGAGCAGTACTTC
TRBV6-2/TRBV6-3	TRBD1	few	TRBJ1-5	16	CASSYFGQGPNQPQHF	TGTGCCAGCAGTTACTTTGGACAGGGACCGAACCAGCCCCAGCATTTT
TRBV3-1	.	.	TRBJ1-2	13	CASSHPTGFGYTF	TGTGCCAGCAGCCACCCAACAGGGTTTGGCTACACCTTC